The clone carrying this T cell receptor beta chain appeared a single time. Germline CDR1 LNHDA, CDR2 SQIVND (reference sequence). J lost 1 base, V lost 7 bases, and 4 bases had no gene match. The CDR3 spans 14 residues. Per the study methods: Estimated nucleated cell counts came from reference gene primer amplification. Produced via immunoSEQ multiplex PCR; TCRdb's table is partial and in-frame only. For V, J and clone size, that table is used; D and trimming come from the DNA. This sample carries tens of thousands of clones, 86% of them seen once, and the ten largest clones take 6.9%. This record belongs to a study of blood T cell repertoires in COVID-19. Across the study: PBMCs, B-cell-depleted T cells, or T cells provided the cDNA or gDNA that made up the material.

Sequenced sample: peripheral blood. This sequence joins TRBV19 and TRBJ1-1; 9 bases map to TRBD1. This TCR was sampled from a man aged 50 to 60 with active COVID-19. CDR3 DNA sequence: TGTGCCAGTACCCAGACAGGGGGGAACACTGAAGCTTTCTTT. Translation: CASTQTGGNTEAFF.